The 31 T cell receptor beta chains presented below share a single source sample, sequenced in a study of cytomegalovirus exposure and HLA in healthy donors. The PCR contained 60 Vbeta and 13 Jbeta primers. Clones were read by immunoSEQ multiplex PCR, and TCRdb kept only the in-frame ones, dropping some. The data hold fewer than 130,000 clones, with 60% to 85% observed a single time. The sample taken for sequencing was PBMCs. These receptors originate from a woman between 55 and 75 years old in good health and CMV-seropositive.

This chain connects TRBV6-5 to TRBJ1-2; a weak D match, TRBD1 (6 bases). CDR1 and CDR2 (germline): MNHEY, SVGAGI. V dropped 0 bases and J dropped 2 bases, with 10 bases sitting between them. The CDR3 length is 15 residues. The chain's CDR3 is CASSYSTGNNYGYTF. The CDR3 coding sequence is TGTGCCAGCAGTTACTCTACAGGGAACAACTATGGCTACACCTTC.

The V and J genes are TRBV7-9 and TRBJ2-2, with D uncertain. Germline V gene lookup returns CDR1 SEHNR and CDR2 FQNEAQ (reference sequence). Trimming stripped 2 bases from V and 4 bases from J, with 5 bases between. This CDR3 spans 13 amino acids. CDR3 DNA: TGTGCCAGCAGCTTATGGAGCACCGGGGAGCTGTTTTTT. Its translation is CASSLWSTGELFF.

The chain joins TRBV30 to TRBJ2-3; TRBD1 agrees at 10 bases. Germline assignment: CDR1 GTSNPN and CDR2 SVGIG (reference sequence). CDR3 length equals 14 residues. The V segment lost 7 bases and the J segment 4 bases; nucleotides outside the gene matches: 8. The CDR3 nucleotides are TGTGCCTTTATGGGGGACAGGGGCTCAGATACGCAGTATTTT. It yields the protein CAFMGDRGSDTQYF.

The J gene is TRBJ2-3, the V gene TRBV6-1; 15 bases fit TRBD2. The germline gives CDR1 MNHNS, CDR2 SASEGT. CDR3 size: 17 residues. V lost 4 bases, J lost 9 bases, and 11 bases stayed unmatched. The CDR3: CASSGTSGRAQIRTQYF. In DNA form, the CDR3 reads TGTGCCAGCAGTGGGACTAGCGGGAGGGCACAGATACGCACGCAGTATTTT.

The rearrangement joins TRBV4-2 to TRBJ2-2; no clear D gene. V was clipped by 0 bases and J by 9 bases, with 8 bases between them. The CDR3 has 13 amino acids. Germline loops: CDR1 LGHNA, CDR2 YNFKEQ. The CDR3 region has the DNA TGTGCCAGCAGCCAAGACCTGGAGCGGGAGCTGTTTTTT. This translates into CASSQDLERELFF.

This clone showed up just once. The V call is TRBV25-1, the J call TRBJ1-2, with D possibly TRBD1 on 5 matching bases. Germline-derived CDR1 and CDR2 are MGHDK and SYGVNS. The V end lost 11 bases, the J end lost 1 base, and 11 bases lay between the germline ends. The length of the CDR3 is 12 residues. DNA of the CDR3: TGTGCCCCCGGGGGAGGTAACTATGGCTACACCTTC. Its translation: CAPGGGNYGYTF.

V is TRBV5-6 and J is TRBJ1-1; 7 positions agree with TRBD1. V lost 0 bases and J lost 0; bases outside the gene matches: 8. Germline CDR1 reads SGHDT; CDR2 reads YYEEEE. The CDR3 consists of 17 residues. CDR3 loop: CASSLERQGLMNTEAFF. The DNA of the CDR3 is TGTGCCAGCAGCTTGGAACGACAGGGCCTTATGAACACTGAAGCTTTCTTT.

The genes are TRBV19 and TRBJ1-5; 7 bases map to TRBD1. CDR1 and CDR2 (germline): LNHDA, SQIVND (reference sequence). CDR3 length: 15 residues. Trimming cost V 6 bases and J 6 bases; bases outside gene matches: 11. For the CDR3, the DNA is TGTGCCAGTAGCATCCGGGACAGTGGCTTTCAGCCCCAGCATTTT. Translation: CASSIRDSGFQPQHF.

This clone has just a few counts. The V call is TRBV6-1, the J call TRBJ2-7, with 7 nucleotides matching TRBD1. CDR3 length: 15 residues. CDR1 is MNHNS, CDR2 SASEGT, per germline. The J segment lost 2 bases and the V segment lost 7 bases, leaving 11 bases of the junction unmatched. The CDR3 sequence is CASMDRGRSAYEQYF. CDR3 DNA: TGTGCCAGCATGGATAGGGGGCGTTCTGCCTACGAGCAGTACTTC.

The rearrangement uses TRBV27 and TRBJ2-7, with 8 bases aligning to TRBD1. CDR3 size: 15 residues. Looked up from germline, CDR1 is MNHEY and CDR2 is SMNVEV (reference sequence). V gave up 6 bases and J gave up 5 bases; unmatched junction bases: 12. CDR3 protein: CASSSRQGALNEQYF. The CDR3 coding sequence is TGTGCCAGCAGCTCACGGCAGGGGGCCTTGAACGAGCAGTACTTC.

The table lists this clone with a few counts. The chain uses TRBV2 and TRBJ1-4; D perhaps matches TRBD1 (6 bases). CDR1 and CDR2 (germline): SNHLY, FYNNEI. This CDR3 comprises 14 residues. The V end was cut by 4 bases, the J end by 4 bases, with 10 bases between. The CDR3 DNA follows: TGTGCCAGCAGTGTACAGGGCTATAATGAAAAACTGTTTTTT. Its protein product is CASSVQGYNEKLFF.

The V call is TRBV28, the J call TRBJ1-3, with 7 bases fitting TRBD1. Germline assignment: CDR1 MDHEN and CDR2 SYDVKM. CDR3 length equals 16 residues. J lost 0 bases, V lost 5 bases, and 7 bases had no gene match. The CDR3 DNA reads as TGTGCCAGCAGTCCGATGACAGGGAACTCTGGAAACACCATATATTTT. It translates to CASSPMTGNSGNTIYF.

V and J are TRBV29-1 and TRBJ1-2; weak D call: TRBD1 (5 bases). This CDR3 comprises 13 residues. Per germline, CDR1 SQVTM and CDR2 ANQGSEA. Trimming left V 2 bases short and J 5 bases short, with 12 bases between. The CDR3: CSVEKRGLYGYTF. The CDR3 bases are TGCAGCGTTGAAAAAAGGGGCTTGTATGGCTACACCTTC.

The V and J genes are TRBV13 and TRBJ2-2, with TRBD2 as a possible D gene (6 bases). The CDR3 runs to 16 residues. Per the germline V gene, CDR1 is PRHDT and CDR2 is FYEKMQ (reference sequence). V was cut by 0 bases and J by 5 bases, with 13 bases left in between. The CDR3 loop reads CASSLGGRVGTGELFF. As DNA, the CDR3 is TGTGCCAGCAGCTTAGGCGGGAGAGTAGGAACCGGGGAGCTGTTTTTT.

This clone was observed a few times. The rearrangement joins TRBV4-1 to TRBJ2-1; perhaps TRBD2 as D (5 bases). Looked up from germline, CDR1 is MGHRA and CDR2 is YSYEKL. The CDR3 consists of 11 residues. Trimming stripped 9 bases from V and 3 bases from J, with 6 bases between. DNA for the CDR3: TGCGCCAGTACTAGCTACAATGAGCAGTTCTTC. Translation: CASTSYNEQFF.

This clone was recorded a few times. At one boundary the junction diverges from the germline segment, which might be a read error. CDR3 region: CASSDLPWTGKHF. The CDR3 nucleotides are TGTGCCAGCAGTGATCTCCCCTGGACAGGGAAGCATTTT. The genes are TRBV2 and TRBJ1-3; 8 bases fit TRBD1. Germline values: CDR1 SNHLY, CDR2 FYNNEI. The CDR3 length is 13 residues.

This sequence joins TRBV13 and TRBJ2-1, with D uncertain. Trimming stripped 1 base from V and 6 bases from J, with 13 bases between. Germline values: CDR1 PRHDT, CDR2 FYEKMQ (reference sequence). The CDR3 length is 15 residues. The CDR3 region has the DNA TGTGCCAGCAGCTTAGAACGGTCTCTAGGCAATGAGCAGTTCTTC. This codes for CASSLERSLGNEQFF.

The gene calls are TRBV2 and TRBJ2-5; 8 bases are shared with TRBD1. The closer fit of TRBJ2-7 to the DNA end suggests the J call may be wrong. The CDR3 consists of 14 residues. Germline V gives CDR1 SNHLY, CDR2 FYNNEI. The CDR3 region has the DNA TGTGCCAGCAGTGATCAGGGGGCGACCTACGAGCAGTACTTC. The encoded protein is CASSDQGATYEQYF.

A few counts support this clone. CDR3 in amino acids: CASTTGGVGEQYF. The CDR3 region has the DNA TGTGCCAGCACCACAGGGGGCGTTGGCGAGCAGTACTTC. The rearrangement joins TRBV6-5 to TRBJ2-7; TRBD1 aligns across 9 bases. The CDR3 extends over 13 amino acids. The J segment lost 6 bases and the V segment lost 7 bases, leaving 7 bases of the junction unmatched. The germline V gene encodes CDR1 MNHEY and CDR2 SVGAGI.

V gene TRBV5-1 combines with J gene TRBJ2-1; 9 bases agree with TRBD1. The germline CDR1 and CDR2 sequences are SGHRS and YFSETQ. The ends lost 3 bases at V and 5 bases at J; junction bases unmatched: 9. CDR3 length equals 16 residues. CDR3: CASSYTPGTGNNEQFF. CDR3 DNA sequence: TGCGCCAGCAGCTATACCCCCGGGACAGGGAACAATGAGCAGTTCTTC.

V usage is TRBV30 and J usage is TRBJ1-1; D gene unclear. Trimming pared 4 bases from V and 0 bases from J, leaving 12 bases between. Germline V CDR1 and CDR2: GTSNPN, SVGIG (reference sequence). The length of the CDR3 is 14 residues. The CDR3 DNA reads TGTGCCTGGACCGCAGGAGGGATGAACACTGAAGCTTTCTTT. Amino acid sequence: CAWTAGGMNTEAFF.

V usage is TRBV7-2 and J usage is TRBJ2-7; TRBD2 might be the D (5 bases). V was pared by 4 bases and J by 5 bases, with 12 bases between. CDR1 SGHTA and CDR2 FQGNSA come from the germline V gene. The CDR3 is 13 residues long. As DNA, the CDR3 is TGTGCCAGCAGCTCATCGCTTAGCGACGAGCAGTACTTC. Encoded protein: CASSSSLSDEQYF. The variable domain in full, completed from reference TRBV7-2 and TRBJ2-7, reads GAGVSQSPSNKVTEKGKDVELRCDPISGHTALYWYRQSLGQGLEFLIYFQGNSAPDKSGLPSDRFSAERTGGSVSTLTIQRTQQEDSAVYLCASSSSLSDEQYFGPGTRLTVT.

V and J are TRBV5-1 and TRBJ2-3; 14 bases align to TRBD2. V lost 3 bases, J lost 4 bases, and 4 bases stayed unmatched. The CDR3 length is 16 residues. Germline values: CDR1 SGHRS, CDR2 YFSETQ. The chain's CDR3 is CASSSGLAGGPDTQYF. The CDR3 coding sequence is TGCGCCAGCAGCTCCGGACTAGCGGGAGGCCCAGATACGCAGTATTTT.

This chain connects TRBV4-2 to TRBJ2-7; TRBD1 matches at 7 bases. The V segment lost 1 base and the J segment 2 bases; nucleotides outside the gene matches: 5. Germline V gene data show CDR1 as LGHNA and CDR2 as YNFKEQ. CDR3 length equals 15 residues. CDR3 coding DNA: TGTGCCAGCAGCCAAGCCCGGGACAGTGCCTACGAGCAGTACTTC. Translation gives CASSQARDSAYEQYF.

The chain uses TRBV7-9 and TRBJ1-2; tentative D call: TRBD1 (6 bases). The V gene's germline CDR1 is SEHNR and CDR2 FQNEAQ (reference sequence). V shed 8 bases and J shed 3 bases, with 13 bases lying between them. The CDR3 covers 13 residues. The CDR3 region has the DNA TGTGCCAGCGCCAGGGGCGCGGACTATGGCTACACCTTC. Amino acids: CASARGADYGYTF.

This rearrangement joins TRBV11-3 to TRBJ2-1; 13 nucleotides line up with TRBD2. V lost 3 bases to trimming and J lost 9 bases; unmatched junction nucleotides: 11. Looked up from germline, CDR1 is SGHNT and CDR2 is YENEEA. The CDR3 is 17 amino acids. CDR3: CASSLGDGTSGDGEQFF. The CDR3 nucleotides read TGTGCCAGCAGCTTGGGAGACGGGACTAGCGGGGACGGTGAGCAGTTCTTC.

The rearrangement links TRBV15 to TRBJ2-5; D is ambiguous. The CDR3 is made up of 13 amino acids. Trimming left V 0 bases short and J 5 bases short, with 7 bases between. CDR1 is LNHNV and CDR2 is YYDKDF in the germline V gene (reference sequence). CDR3 amino acids: CATSRDHLETQYF. For the CDR3, the DNA is TGTGCCACCAGCAGAGATCACTTGGAGACCCAGTACTTC.

The CDR3 nucleotides are TGTGCCACCAGGGCGGGAGCCGATTACAATGAGCAGTTCTTC. Encoded protein: CATRAGADYNEQFF. The chain couples TRBV15 to TRBJ2-1, with 7 nucleotides matching TRBD2. V was clipped by 6 bases and J by 4 bases; unmatched bases: 6. Germline lookup yields CDR1 LNHNV and CDR2 YYDKDF (reference sequence). This CDR3 comprises 14 residues.

This chain joins TRBV19 and TRBJ2-7; 9 bases fit TRBD2. V was pared by 1 base and J by 2 bases, with 6 bases of the junction left unmatched. Germline CDR1 reads LNHDA; CDR2 reads SQIVND (reference sequence). The CDR3 is 16 amino acids. CDR3 bases: TGTGCCAGTAGTATAGGGACTAGCGCAAAACCCTACGAGCAGTACTTC. Protein: CASSIGTSAKPYEQYF.

The rearrangement joins TRBV5-1 to TRBJ1-6; D gene uncertain. The CDR3 extends over 17 amino acids. The ends were cut back, 0 bases at V and 0 bases at J, with 10 bases in the middle. The germline CDR1 and CDR2 sequences are SGHRS and YFSETQ. CDR3 region: CASSLAAGSSYNSPLHF. The CDR3 DNA reads as TGCGCCAGCAGCTTGGCGGCAGGCAGCTCCTATAATTCACCCCTCCACTTT.

This clone has just a few counts. The rearrangement links TRBV4-2 to TRBJ2-6, with D possibly TRBD2 on 5 matching bases. Looked up from germline, CDR1 is LGHNA and CDR2 is YNFKEQ. There are 15 residues in the CDR3. The V end was cut by 4 bases, the J end by 2 bases, with 9 bases between. The CDR3 DNA is TGTGCCAGCAGCCGAACGCGGGCTGGGGCCAACGTCCTGACTTTC. It encodes CASSRTRAGANVLTF.